The clone carrying this T cell receptor beta chain was seen a handful of times. Its antigen is undetermined. The source of the sample is a study of beta chain features in type 1 diabetes. General study results and limits: Moderate but significant shortening of TCRB CDR3s was recorded in all four CD4+ subsets from Type 1 diabetes patients.

Trimming cost V 1 base and J 0 bases, with 10 bases left between them. The V gene's germline CDR1 is MGHRA and CDR2 YSYEKL. The length of the CDR3 is 16 residues. The authors reverse transcribed all of the isolated RNA, so sequencing captured expressed TCRB transcripts. Profiling relied on immunoSEQ multiplex PCR, and the TCRdb table lists in-frame clones only, not all of them. The table records hundreds of thousands of clones, around an eighth of them present only once. Material for sequencing was naive CD4+ T cells from blood. This rearrangement joins TRBV4-1 to TRBJ1-5; D unclear. The TCR sequence derives from a man aged 18 to 29 with type 1 diabetes. CDR3 DNA sequence: TGCGCCAGCAGCCAAGTCCCATGGGGTAGCAATCAGCCCCAGCATTTT. Translating it yields CASSQVPWGSNQPQHF.